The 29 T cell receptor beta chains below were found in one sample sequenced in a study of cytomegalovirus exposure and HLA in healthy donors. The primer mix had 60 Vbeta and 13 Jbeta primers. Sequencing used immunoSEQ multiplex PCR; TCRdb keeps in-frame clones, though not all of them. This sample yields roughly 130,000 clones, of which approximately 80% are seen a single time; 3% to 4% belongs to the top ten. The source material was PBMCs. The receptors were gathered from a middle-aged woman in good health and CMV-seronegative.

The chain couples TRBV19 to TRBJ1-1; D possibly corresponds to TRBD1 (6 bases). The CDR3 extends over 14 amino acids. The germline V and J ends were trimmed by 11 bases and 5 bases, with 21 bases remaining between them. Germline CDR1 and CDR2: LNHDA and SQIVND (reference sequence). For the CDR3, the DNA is TGTGCCGCCCTAGGGGGATGGGGATCGACTGAAGCTTTCTTT. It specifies CAALGGWGSTEAFF.

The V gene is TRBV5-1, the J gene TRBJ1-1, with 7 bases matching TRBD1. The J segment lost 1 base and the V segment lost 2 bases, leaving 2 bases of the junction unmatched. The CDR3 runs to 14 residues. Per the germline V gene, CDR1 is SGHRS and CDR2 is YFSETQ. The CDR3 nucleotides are TGCGCCAGCAGCTTTACAGGGGAGAACACTGAAGCTTTCTTT. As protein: CASSFTGENTEAFF.

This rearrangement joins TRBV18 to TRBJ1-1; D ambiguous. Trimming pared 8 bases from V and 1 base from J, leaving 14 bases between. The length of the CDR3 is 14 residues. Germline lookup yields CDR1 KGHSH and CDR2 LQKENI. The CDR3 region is CASQTGSWNTEAFF. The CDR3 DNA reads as TGTGCCAGCCAGACGGGGTCGTGGAACACTGAAGCTTTCTTT.

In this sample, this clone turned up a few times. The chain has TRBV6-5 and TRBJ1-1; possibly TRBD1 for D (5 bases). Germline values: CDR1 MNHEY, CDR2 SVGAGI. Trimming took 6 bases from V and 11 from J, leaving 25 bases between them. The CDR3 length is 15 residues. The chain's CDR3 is CASRGEVPDASGAFF. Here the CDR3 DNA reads TGTGCCAGCAGGGGGGAAGTCCCGGATGCCAGCGGGGCTTTCTTT.

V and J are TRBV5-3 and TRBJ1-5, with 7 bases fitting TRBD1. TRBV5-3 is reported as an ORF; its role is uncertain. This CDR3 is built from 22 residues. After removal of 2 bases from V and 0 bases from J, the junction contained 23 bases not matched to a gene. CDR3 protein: CARSFDTTGISPTSNSNQPQHF. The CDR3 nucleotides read TGTGCCAGAAGCTTTGACACGACAGGGATTTCCCCAACCTCGAATAGCAATCAGCCCCAGCATTTT.

Here the CDR3 DNA reads TGCAGCGTTGACAGGGGGTCCCACGAGCAGTACTTC. Amino acids: CSVDRGSHEQYF. The V call is TRBV29-1, the J call TRBJ2-7; TRBD1 aligns across 7 bases. This CDR3 region has 12 residues. The V and J ends lost 3 bases and 5 bases, in that order; junction bases with no gene match: 4. Germline V gives CDR1 SQVTM, CDR2 ANQGSEA.

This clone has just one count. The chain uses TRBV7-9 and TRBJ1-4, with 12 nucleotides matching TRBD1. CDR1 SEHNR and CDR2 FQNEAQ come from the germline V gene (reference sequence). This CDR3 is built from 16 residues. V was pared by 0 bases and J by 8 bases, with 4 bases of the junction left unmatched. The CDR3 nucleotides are TGTGCCAGCAGCTTAGCGCGGGGACAGGGGGCGGAAAAACTGTTTTTT. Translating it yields CASSLARGQGAEKLFF.

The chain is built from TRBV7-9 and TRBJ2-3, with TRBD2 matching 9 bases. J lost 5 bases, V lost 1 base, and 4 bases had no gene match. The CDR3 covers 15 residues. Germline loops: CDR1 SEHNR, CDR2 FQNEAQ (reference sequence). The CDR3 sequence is CASSLGTSVGDTQYF. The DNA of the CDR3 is TGTGCCAGCAGCTTAGGGACTAGCGTCGGAGATACGCAGTATTTT.

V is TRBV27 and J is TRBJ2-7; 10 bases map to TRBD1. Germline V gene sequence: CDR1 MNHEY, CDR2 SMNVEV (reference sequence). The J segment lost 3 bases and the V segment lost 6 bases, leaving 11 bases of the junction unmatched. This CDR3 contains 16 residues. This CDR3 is CASSTQGQGQIYEQYF. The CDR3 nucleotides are TGTGCCAGCAGCACCCAGGGACAGGGGCAAATCTACGAGCAGTACTTC.

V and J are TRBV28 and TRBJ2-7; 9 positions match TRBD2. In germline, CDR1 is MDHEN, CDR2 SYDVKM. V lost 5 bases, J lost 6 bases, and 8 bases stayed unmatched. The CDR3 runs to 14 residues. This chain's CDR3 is CASSPGLAPGEQYF. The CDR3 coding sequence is TGTGCCAGCAGTCCGGGACTAGCCCCAGGCGAGCAGTACTTC.

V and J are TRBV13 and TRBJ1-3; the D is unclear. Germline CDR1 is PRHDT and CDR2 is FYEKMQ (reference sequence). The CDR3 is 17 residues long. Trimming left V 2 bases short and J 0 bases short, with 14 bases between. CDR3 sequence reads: CASSLPPDENSGNTIYF. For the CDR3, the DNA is TGTGCCAGCAGCTTACCGCCCGATGAGAACTCTGGAAACACCATATATTTT.

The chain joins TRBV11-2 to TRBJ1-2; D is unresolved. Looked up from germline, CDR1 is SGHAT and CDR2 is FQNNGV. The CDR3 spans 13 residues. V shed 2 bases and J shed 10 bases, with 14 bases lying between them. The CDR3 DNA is TGTGCCAGCAGCTTATCCGCTCTTCACTTCTACACCTTC. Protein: CASSLSALHFYTF.

The CDR3: CASSFQGQVRTDTQYF. The DNA of the CDR3 is TGTGCCAGCAGCTTCCAGGGACAGGTCCGCACAGATACGCAGTATTTT. The chain has TRBV27 and TRBJ2-3; 8 bases are a match to TRBD1. The ends lost 6 bases at V and 1 base at J; junction bases unmatched: 9. CDR1 and CDR2 (germline): MNHEY, SMNVEV (reference sequence). CDR3 length equals 16 residues.

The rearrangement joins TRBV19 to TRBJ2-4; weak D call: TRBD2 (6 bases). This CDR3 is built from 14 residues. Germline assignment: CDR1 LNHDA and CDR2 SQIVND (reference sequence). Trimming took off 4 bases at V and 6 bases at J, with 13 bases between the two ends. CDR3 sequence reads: CASSTPEEGNIQYF. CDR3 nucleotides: TGTGCCAGTAGTACCCCTGAGGAGGGAAACATTCAGTACTTC.

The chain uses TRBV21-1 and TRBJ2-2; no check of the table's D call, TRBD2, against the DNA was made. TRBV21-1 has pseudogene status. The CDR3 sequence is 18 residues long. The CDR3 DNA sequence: TGTGCCAGCAGCAAACCCGGAGGCCATCCACCGAACACCGGGGAGCTGTTTTTT. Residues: CASSKPGGHPPNTGELFF.

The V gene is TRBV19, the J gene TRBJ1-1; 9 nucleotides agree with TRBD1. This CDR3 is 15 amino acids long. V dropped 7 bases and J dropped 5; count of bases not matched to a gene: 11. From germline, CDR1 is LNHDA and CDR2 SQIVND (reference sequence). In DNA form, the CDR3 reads TGTGCCAGTACTCCCCTGGACAGGGGACCTACTGAAGCTTTCTTT. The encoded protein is CASTPLDRGPTEAFF.

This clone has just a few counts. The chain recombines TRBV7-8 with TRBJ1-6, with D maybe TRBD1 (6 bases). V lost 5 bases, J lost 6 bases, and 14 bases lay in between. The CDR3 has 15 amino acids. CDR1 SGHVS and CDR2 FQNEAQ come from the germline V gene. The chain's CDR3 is CASSQQGRGNSPLHF. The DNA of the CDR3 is TGTGCCAGCAGCCAGCAGGGCAGGGGTAATTCACCCCTCCACTTT.

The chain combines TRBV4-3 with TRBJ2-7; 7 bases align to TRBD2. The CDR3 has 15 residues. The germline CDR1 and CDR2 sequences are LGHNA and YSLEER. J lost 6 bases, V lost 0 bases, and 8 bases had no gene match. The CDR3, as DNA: TGCGCCAGCAGCCAAGACGGGACTACTCCTATCGAGCAGTACTTC. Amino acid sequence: CASSQDGTTPIEQYF.

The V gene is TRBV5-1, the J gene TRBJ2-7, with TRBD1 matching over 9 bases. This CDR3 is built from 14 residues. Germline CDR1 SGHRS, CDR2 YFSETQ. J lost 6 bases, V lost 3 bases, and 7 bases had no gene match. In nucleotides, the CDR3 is TGCGCCAGCAGCTGGGGACAGGGCCCTGGCGAGCAGTACTTC. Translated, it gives CASSWGQGPGEQYF.

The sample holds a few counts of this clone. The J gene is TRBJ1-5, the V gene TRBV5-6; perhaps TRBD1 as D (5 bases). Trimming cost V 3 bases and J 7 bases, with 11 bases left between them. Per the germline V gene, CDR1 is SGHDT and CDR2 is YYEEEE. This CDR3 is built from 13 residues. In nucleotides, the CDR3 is TGTGCCAGCAGCTCGGCCGGACACCAGCCCCAGCATTTT. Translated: CASSSAGHQPQHF.

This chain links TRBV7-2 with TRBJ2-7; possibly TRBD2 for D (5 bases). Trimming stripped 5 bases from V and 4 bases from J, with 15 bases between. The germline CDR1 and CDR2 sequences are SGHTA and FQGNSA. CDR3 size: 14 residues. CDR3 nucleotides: TGTGCCAGCAGCCCCCGGGATCCTGGGTACGAGCAGTACTTC. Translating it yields CASSPRDPGYEQYF.

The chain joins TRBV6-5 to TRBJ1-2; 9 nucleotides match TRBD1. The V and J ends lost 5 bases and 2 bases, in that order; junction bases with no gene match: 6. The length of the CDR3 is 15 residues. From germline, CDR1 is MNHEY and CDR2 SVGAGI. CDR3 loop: CASSQQGAGNYGYTF. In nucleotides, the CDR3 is TGTGCCAGCAGTCAACAGGGGGCCGGGAACTATGGCTACACCTTC.

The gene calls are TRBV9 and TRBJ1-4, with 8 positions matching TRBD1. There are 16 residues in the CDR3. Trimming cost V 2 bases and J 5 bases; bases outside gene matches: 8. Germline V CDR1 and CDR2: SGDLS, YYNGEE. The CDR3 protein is CASSVGDRSANEKLFF. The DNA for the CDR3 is TGTGCCAGCAGCGTTGGGGACAGGTCCGCGAATGAAAAACTGTTTTTT.

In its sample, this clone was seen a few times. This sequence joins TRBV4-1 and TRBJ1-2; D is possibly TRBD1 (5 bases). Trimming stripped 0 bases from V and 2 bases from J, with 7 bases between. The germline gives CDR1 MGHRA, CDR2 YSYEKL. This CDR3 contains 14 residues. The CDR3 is CASSQEKGNYGYTF. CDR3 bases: TGCGCCAGCAGCCAAGAAAAGGGGAACTATGGCTACACCTTC.

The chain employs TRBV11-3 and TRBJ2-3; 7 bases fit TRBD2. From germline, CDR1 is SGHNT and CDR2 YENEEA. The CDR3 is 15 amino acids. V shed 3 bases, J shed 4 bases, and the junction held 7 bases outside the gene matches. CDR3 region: CASSFGGGASDTQYF. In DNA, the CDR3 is TGTGCCAGCAGCTTTGGGGGGGGAGCGTCAGATACGCAGTATTTT. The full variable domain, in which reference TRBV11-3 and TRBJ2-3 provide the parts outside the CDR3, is EAGVVQSPRYKIIEKKQPVAFWCNPISGHNTLYWYLQNLGQGPELLIRYENEEAVDDSQLPKDRFSAERLKGVDSTLKIQPAELGDSAVYLCASSFGGGASDTQYFGPGTRLTVL.

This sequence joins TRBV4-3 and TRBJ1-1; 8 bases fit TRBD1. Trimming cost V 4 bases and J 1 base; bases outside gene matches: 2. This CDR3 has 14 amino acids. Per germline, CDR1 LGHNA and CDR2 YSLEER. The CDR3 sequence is CASSLRGRNTEAFF. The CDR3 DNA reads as TGCGCCAGCAGCCTCAGGGGGCGGAACACTGAAGCTTTCTTT.

CDR3 loop: CASSHTPTGRTEAFF. In DNA form, the CDR3 reads TGTGCCAGCAGCCATACACCGACAGGGAGAACTGAAGCTTTCTTT. The chain combines TRBV2 with TRBJ1-1, with 7 bases fitting TRBD1. Trimming cost V 6 bases and J 5 bases; bases outside gene matches: 12. The length of the CDR3 is 15 residues. Per germline, CDR1 SNHLY and CDR2 FYNNEI. The full variable domain, with the rest looked up from reference TRBV2 and TRBJ1-1, is EPEVTQTPSHQVTQMGQEVILRCVPISNHLYFYWYRQILGQKVEFLVSFYNNEISEKSEIFDDQFSVERPDGSNFTLKIRSTKLEDSAMYFCASSHTPTGRTEAFFGQGTRLTVV.

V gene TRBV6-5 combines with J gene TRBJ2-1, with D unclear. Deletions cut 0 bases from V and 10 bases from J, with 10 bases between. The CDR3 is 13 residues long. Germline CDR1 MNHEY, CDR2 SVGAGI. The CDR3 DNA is TGTGCCAGCAGTTACTCCGCCGGGTGGGAGCAGTTCTTC. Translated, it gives CASSYSAGWEQFF.

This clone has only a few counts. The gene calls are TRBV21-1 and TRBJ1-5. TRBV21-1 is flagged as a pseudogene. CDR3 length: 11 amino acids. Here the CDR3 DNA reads TGTGCCAGCAGATTATTTCAGCCCCAGCATTTT. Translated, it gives CASRLFQPQHF.